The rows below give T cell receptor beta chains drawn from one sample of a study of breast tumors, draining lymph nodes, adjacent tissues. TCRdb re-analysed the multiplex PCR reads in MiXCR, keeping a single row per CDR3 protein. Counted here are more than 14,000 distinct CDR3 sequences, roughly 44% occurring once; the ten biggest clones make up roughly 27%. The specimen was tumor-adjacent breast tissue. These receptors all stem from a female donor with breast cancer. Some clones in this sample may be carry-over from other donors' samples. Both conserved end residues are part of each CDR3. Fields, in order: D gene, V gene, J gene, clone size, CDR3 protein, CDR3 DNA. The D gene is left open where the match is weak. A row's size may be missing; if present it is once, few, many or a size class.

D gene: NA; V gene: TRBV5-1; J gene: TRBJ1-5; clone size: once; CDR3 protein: CASSLSTGTNQPQHF; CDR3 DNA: TGCGCCAGCAGCTTGTCGACAGGTACCAATCAGCCCCAGCATTTT
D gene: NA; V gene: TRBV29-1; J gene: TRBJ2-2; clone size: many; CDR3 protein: CSATTGLATGELFF; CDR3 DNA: TGCAGCGCTACCACAGGGTTGGCCACCGGGGAGCTGTTTTTT
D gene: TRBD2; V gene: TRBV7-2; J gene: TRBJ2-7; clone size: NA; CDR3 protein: CASSSQRGASSYEQYF; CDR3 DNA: TGTGCCAGCAGCTCACAGCGGGGGGCCTCCTCCTACGAGCAGTACTTC
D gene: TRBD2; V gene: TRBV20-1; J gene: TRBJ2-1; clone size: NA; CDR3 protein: CSVWGEGSTDTQFF; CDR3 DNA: TGCAGTGTTTGGGGGGAGGGCAGCACAGATACGCAGTTCTTC
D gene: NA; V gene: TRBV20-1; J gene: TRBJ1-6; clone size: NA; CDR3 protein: CSASLARVNSPLHF; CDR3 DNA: TGCAGTGCTAGTTTAGCCAGGGTTAATTCACCCCTCCACTTT
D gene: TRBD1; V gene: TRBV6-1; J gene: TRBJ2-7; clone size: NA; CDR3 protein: CASSFDRGYEQYF; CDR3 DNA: TGTGCCAGCAGTTTCGACAGGGGCTACGAGCAGTACTTC
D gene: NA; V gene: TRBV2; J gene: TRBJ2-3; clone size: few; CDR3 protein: CASSSGTDTQYF; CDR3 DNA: TGTGCCAGCAGTAGCGGCACAGATACGCAGTATTTT
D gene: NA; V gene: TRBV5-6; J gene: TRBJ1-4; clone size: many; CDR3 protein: CASSLAGGTTNEKLFF; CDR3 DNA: TGTGCCAGTAGCTTGGCCGGGGGCACAACTAATGAAAAACTGTTTTTT
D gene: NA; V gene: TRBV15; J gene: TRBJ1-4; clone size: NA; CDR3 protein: CATSRQDNEKLFF; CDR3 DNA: TGTGCCACCAGCAGGCAAGATAATGAAAAACTGTTTTTT
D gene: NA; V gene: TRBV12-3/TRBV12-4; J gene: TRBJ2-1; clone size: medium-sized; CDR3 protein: CASSVTGTYYYNEQFF; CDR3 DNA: TGTGCCAGCAGCGTCACGGGGACCTACTACTACAATGAGCAGTTCTTC
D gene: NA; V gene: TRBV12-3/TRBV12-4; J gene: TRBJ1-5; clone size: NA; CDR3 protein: CASSLQGIIQPQHF; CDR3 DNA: TGCGCCAGCAGTTTACAGGGTATTATTCAGCCCCAGCATTTT
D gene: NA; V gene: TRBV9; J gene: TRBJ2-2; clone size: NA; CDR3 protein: CASSVAAGELFF; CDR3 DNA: TGTGCCAGCAGCGTAGCGGCCGGGGAGCTGTTTTTT
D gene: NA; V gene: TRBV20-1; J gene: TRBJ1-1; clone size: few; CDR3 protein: CSARRQGDTEAFF; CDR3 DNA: TGCAGTGCTAGGAGGCAGGGTGACACTGAAGCTTTCTTT
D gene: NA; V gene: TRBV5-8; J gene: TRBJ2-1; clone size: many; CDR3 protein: CASSFTNEQFF; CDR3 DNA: TGTGCCAGCAGCTTTACCAATGAGCAGTTCTTC
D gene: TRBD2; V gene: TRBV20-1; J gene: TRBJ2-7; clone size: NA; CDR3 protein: CSAGGSGQYF; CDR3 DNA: TGCAGTGCCGGGGGGAGCGGGCAGTACTTC
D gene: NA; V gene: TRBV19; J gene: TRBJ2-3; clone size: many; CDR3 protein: CASSLAEQITDTQYF; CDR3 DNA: TGTGCCAGTAGCCTCGCCGAACAGATCACAGATACGCAGTATTTT
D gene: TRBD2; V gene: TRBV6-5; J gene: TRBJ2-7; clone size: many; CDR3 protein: CASSYSGLAGGPGNEQYF; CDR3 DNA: TGTGCCAGCAGTTATTCCGGACTAGCGGGAGGGCCGGGGAACGAGCAGTACTTC
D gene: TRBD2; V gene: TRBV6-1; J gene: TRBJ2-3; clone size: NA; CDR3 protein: CASSHSGGRATDTQYF; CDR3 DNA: TGTGCCAGCAGTCACTCGGGCGGGAGGGCGACAGATACGCAGTATTTT
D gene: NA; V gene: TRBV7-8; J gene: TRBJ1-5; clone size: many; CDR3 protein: CASSSDRNSNQPQHF; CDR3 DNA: TGTGCCAGCAGCAGCGACAGAAATAGCAATCAGCCCCAGCATTTT
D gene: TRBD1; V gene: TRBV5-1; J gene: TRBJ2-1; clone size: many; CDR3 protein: CASSSGQGAINEQFF; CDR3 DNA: TGCGCCAGCAGCTCTGGACAGGGGGCGATCAATGAGCAGTTCTTC
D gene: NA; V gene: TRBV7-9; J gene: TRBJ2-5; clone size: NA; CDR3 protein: CASSTRQETQYF; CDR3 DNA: TGTGCCAGCAGCACCCGCCAAGAGACCCAGTACTTC
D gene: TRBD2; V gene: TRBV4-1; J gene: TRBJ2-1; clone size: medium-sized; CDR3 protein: CASSQASGSYDEQFF; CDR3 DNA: TGCGCCAGCAGCCAAGCTAGCGGGAGTTACGATGAGCAGTTCTTC
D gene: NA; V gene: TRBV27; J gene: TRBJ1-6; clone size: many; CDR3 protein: CASRPRQPNSPLHF; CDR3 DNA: TGTGCCAGCAGACCCCGACAGCCTAATTCACCCCTCCACTTT
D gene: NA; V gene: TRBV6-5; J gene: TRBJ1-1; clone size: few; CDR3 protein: CASTFGTEAFF; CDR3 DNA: TGTGCCAGCACTTTTGGGACTGAAGCTTTCTTT
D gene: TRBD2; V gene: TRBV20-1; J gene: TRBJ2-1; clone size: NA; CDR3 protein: CSAMWTSGVLSFF; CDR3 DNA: TGCAGTGCTATGTGGACTAGCGGGGTACTTTCGTTCTTC
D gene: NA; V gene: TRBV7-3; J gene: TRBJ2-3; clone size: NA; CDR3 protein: CASSQGDLTSTQYF; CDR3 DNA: TGTGCCAGCAGCCAGGGGGACTTGACAAGTACGCAGTATTTT
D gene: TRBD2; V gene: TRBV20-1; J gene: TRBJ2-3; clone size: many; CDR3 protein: CSARGISGRQADTQYF; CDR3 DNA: TGCAGTGCTAGGGGAATCAGCGGGAGGCAGGCAGATACGCAGTATTTT
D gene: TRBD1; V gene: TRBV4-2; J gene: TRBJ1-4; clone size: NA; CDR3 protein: CASSPPSDRGNEKLFF; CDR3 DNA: TGTGCCAGCAGCCCCCCCTCGGACAGGGGTAATGAAAAACTGTTTTTT
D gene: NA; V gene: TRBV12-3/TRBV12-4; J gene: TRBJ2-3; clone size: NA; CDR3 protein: CASSPHSEFDTQYF; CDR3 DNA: TGTGCCAGCAGCCCCCATAGTGAGTTCGATACGCAGTATTTT
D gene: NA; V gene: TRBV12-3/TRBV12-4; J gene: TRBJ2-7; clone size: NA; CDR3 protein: CASSSLDRGYEQYF; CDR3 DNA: TGTGCCAGCAGCAGTTTGGACAGAGGGTACGAGCAGTACTTC
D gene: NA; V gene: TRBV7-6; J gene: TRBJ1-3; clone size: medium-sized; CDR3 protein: CASSLGAPRGNTIYF; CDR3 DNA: TGTGCCAGCAGCTTAGGAGCTCCGCGAGGAAACACCATATATTTT
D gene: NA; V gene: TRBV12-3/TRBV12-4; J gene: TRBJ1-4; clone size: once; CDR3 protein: CASSSARRTNEKLFF; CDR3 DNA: TGTGCCAGCAGTTCGGCAAGGAGGACTAATGAAAAACTGTTTTTT
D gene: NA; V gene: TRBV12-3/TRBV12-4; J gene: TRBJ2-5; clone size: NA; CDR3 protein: CASSSSRAQYF; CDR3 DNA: TGTGCCAGCAGTTCCTCCCGGGCCCAGTACTTC
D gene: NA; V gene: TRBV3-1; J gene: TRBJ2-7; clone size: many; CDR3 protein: CASSPGPLSSYEQYF; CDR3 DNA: TGTGCCAGCAGCCCCGGGCCTCTAAGCTCCTACGAGCAGTACTTC
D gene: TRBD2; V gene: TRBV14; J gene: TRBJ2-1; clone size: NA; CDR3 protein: CASSQEGLGRLAGANEQFF; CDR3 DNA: TGTGCCAGCAGCCAAGAGGGATTGGGCCGACTAGCGGGAGCCAATGAGCAGTTCTTC
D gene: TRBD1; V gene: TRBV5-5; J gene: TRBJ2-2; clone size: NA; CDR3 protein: CASSFRDRGTGELFF; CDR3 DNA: TGTGCCAGCAGCTTTAGGGACAGGGGCACCGGGGAGCTGTTTTTT
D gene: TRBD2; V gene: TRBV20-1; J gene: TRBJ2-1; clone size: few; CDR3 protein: CSAMWTSGSYNEQFF; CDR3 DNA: TGCAGTGCTATGTGGACTAGCGGGAGTTACAATGAGCAGTTCTTC
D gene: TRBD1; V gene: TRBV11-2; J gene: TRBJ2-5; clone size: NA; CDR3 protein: CASSITGVGETQYF; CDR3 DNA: TGTGCCAGCAGCATCACAGGGGTGGGAGAGACCCAGTACTTC
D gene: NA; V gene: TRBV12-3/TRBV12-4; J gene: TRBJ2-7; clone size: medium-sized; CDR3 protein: CASTPTPAGEQYF; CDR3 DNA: TGTGCCAGCACCCCTACCCCTGCCGGCGAGCAGTACTTC
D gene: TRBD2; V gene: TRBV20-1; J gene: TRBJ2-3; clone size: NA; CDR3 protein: CSAITRSGSSTDTQYF; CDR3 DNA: TGCAGTGCTATCACGAGGAGCGGGAGTAGCACAGATACGCAGTATTTT
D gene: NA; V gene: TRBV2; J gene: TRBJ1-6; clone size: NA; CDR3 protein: CASREGTLSSYNSPLHF; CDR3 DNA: TGTGCCAGCAGAGAAGGGACGCTGAGCTCCTATAATTCACCCCTCCACTTT
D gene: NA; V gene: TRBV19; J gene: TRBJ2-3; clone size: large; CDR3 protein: CASSILQADTQYF; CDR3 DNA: TGTGCCAGTAGTATCCTGCAAGCAGATACGCAGTATTTT
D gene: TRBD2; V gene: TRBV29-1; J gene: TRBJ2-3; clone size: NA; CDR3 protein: CSVPGVAGGPGSTDTQYF; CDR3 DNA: TGCAGCGTTCCCGGGGTAGCGGGGGGGCCCGGGAGCACAGATACGCAGTATTTT
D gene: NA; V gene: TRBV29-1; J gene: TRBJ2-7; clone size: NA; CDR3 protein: CSVVDVLGEHYF; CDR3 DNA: TGCAGCGTTGTAGATGTGCTAGGCGAGCACTACTTC
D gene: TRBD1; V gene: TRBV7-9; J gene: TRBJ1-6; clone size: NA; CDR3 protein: CASSLIRGQGSASNSPLHF; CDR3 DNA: TGTGCCAGCAGCTTAATCCGTGGACAGGGTTCCGCTAGTAATTCACCCCTCCACTTT
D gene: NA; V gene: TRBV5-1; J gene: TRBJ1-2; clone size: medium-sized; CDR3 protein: CASSIGSDYGYTF; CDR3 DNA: TGCGCCAGCAGCATCGGGTCCGACTATGGCTACACCTTC
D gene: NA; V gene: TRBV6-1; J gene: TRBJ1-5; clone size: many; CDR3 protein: CASSEHFDRHF; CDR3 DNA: TGTGCCAGCAGTGAGCACTTCGATCGGCATTTT
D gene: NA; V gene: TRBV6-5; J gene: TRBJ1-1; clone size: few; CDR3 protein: CASSRQRVTEAFF; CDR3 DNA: TGTGCCAGCAGTAGACAGCGGGTAACTGAAGCTTTCTTT
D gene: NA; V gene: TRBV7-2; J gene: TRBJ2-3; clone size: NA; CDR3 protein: CASSPNTDTQYF; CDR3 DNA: TGTGCCAGCAGCCCCAACACAGATACGCAGTATTTT